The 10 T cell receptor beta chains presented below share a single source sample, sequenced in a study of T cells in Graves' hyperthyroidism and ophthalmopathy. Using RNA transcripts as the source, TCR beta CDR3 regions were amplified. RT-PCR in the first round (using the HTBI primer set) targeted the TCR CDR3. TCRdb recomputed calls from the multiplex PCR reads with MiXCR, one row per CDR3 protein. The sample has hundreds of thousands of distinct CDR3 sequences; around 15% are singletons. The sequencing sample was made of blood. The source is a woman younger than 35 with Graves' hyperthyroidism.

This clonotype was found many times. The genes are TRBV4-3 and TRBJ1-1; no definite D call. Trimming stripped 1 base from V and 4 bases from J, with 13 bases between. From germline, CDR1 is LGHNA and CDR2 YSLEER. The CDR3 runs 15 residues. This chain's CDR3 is CASSQGSDLPTEAFF. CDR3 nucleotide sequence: TGCGCCAGCAGCCAAGGCAGTGACTTACCCACTGAAGCTTTCTTT.

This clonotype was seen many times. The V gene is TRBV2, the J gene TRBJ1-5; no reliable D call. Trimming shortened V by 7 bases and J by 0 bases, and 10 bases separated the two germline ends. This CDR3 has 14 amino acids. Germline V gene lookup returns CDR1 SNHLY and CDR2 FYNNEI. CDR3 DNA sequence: TGTGCCAGCAAGGATGTTTATAGCAATCAGCCCCAGCATTTT. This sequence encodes CASKDVYSNQPQHF.

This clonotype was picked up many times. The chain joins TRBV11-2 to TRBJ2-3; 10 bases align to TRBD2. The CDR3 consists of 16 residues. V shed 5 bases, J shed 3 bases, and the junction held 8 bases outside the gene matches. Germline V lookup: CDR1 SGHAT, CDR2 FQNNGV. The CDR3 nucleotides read TGTGCCAGCAGCACGGCCGGGACTAGCGTGACAGATACGCAGTATTTT. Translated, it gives CASSTAGTSVTDTQYF.

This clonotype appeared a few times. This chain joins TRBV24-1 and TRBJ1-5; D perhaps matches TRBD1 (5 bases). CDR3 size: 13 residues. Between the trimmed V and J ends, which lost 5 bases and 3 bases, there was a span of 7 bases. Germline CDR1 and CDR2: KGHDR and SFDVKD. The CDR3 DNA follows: TGTGCCACCAGTGGACAGATCAATCAGCCCCAGCATTTT. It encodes CATSGQINQPQHF.

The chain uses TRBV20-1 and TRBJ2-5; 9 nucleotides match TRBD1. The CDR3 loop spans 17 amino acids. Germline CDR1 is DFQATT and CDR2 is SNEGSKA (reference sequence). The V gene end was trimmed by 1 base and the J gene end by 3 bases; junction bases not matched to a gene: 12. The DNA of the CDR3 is TGCAGTGCTAGAGCCCCCCCCAATGACAGGGGGGAAGAGACCCAGTACTTC. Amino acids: CSARAPPNDRGEETQYF.

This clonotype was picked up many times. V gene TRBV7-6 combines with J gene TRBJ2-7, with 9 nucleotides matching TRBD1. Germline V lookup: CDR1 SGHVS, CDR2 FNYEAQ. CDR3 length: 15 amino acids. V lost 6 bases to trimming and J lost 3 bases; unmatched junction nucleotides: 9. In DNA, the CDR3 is TGTGCCAGCAGTCTGGGGGGGACAGGGCTCTACGAGCAGTACTTC. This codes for CASSLGGTGLYEQYF. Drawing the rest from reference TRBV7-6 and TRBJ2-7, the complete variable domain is GAGVSQSPRYKVTKRGQDVALRCDPISGHVSLYWYRQALGQGPEFLTYFNYEAQQDKSGLPNDRFSAERPEGSISTLTIQRTEQRDSAMYRCASSLGGTGLYEQYFGPGTRLTVT.

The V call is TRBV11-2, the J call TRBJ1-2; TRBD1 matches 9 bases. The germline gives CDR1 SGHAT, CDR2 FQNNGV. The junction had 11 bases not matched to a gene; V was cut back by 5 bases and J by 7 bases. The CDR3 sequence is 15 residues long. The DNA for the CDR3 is TGTGCCAGCAGCAAAGCACAGGGGGCTGCGTCTGGCTACACCTTC. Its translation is CASSKAQGAASGYTF.

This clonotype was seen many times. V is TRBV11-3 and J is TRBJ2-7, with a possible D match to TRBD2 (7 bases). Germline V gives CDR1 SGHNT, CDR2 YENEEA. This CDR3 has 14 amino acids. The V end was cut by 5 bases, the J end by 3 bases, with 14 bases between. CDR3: CASSPSGGHYEQYF. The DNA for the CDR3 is TGTGCCAGCAGCCCGTCGGGGGGCCACTACGAGCAGTACTTC.

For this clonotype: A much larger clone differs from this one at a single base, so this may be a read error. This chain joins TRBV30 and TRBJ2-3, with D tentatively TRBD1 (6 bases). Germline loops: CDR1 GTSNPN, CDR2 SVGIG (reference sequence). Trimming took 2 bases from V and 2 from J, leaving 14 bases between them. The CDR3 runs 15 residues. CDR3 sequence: CAWSPETGTTDTQYF. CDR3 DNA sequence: TGTGCCTGGAGTCCAGAGACAGGAACCACAGATACGCAGTATTTT. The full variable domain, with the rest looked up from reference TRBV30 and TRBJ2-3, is SQTIHQWPATLVQPVGSPLSLECTVEGTSNPNLYWYRQAAGRGLQLLFYSVGIGQISSEVPQNLSASRPQDRQFILSSKKLLLSDSGFYLCAWSPETGTTDTQYFGPGTRLTVL.

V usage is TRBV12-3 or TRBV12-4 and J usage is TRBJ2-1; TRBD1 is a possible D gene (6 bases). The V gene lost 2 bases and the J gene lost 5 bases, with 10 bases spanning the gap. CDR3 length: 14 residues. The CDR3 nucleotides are TGTGCCAGCAGTTTATCGGACAGACACAATGAGCAGTTCTTC. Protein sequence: CASSLSDRHNEQFF.